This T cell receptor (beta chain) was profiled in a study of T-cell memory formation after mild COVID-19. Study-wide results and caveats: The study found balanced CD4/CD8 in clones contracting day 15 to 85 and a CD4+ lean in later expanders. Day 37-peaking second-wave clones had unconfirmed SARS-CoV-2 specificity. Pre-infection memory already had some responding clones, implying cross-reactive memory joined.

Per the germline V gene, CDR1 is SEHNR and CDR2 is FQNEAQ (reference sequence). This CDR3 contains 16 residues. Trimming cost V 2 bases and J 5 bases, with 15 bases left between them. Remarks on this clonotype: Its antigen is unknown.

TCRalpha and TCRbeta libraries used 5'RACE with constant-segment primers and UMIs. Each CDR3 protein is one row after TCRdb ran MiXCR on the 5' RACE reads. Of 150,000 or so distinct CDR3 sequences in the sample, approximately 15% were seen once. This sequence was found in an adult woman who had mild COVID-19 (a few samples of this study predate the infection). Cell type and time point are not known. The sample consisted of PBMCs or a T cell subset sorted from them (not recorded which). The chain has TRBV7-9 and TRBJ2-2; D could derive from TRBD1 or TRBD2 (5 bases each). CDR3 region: CASSLLDTGVTGELFF. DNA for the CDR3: TGTGCCAGCAGCTTATTGGACACCGGGGTTACCGGGGAGCTGTTTTTT.